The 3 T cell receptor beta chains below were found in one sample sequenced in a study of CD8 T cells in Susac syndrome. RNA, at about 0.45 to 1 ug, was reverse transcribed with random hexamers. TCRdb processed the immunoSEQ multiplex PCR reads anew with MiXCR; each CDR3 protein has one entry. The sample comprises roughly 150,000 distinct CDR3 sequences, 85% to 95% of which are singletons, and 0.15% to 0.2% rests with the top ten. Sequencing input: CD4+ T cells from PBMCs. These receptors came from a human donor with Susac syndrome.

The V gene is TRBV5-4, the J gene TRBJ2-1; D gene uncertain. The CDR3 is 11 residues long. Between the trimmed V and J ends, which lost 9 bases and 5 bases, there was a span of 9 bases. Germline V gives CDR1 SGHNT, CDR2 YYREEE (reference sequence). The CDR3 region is CAIPRNNEQFF. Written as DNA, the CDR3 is TGTGCCATTCCACGGAACAATGAGCAGTTCTTC.

CDR3 nucleotides: TGTGCCTGGAGTGACCGATATGGCTACACCTTC. This encodes CAWSDRYGYTF. The chain carries TRBV30 and TRBJ1-2; D is uncertain. Deletions cut 1 base from V and 5 bases from J, with 5 bases between. Germline lookup yields CDR1 GTSNPN and CDR2 SVGIG (reference sequence). CDR3 length: 11 residues. The full variable domain, rest sourced from reference TRBV30 and TRBJ1-2, is SQTIHQWPATLVQPVGSPLSLECTVEGTSNPNLYWYRQAAGRGLQLLFYSVGIGQISSEVPQNLSASRPQDRQFILSSKKLLLSDSGFYLCAWSDRYGYTFGSGTRLTVV.

The CDR3 sequence: CASGLLDTQYF. The CDR3 nucleotides read TGTGCCAGCGGACTATTAGATACGCAGTATTTT. The chain carries TRBV12-3 or TRBV12-4 and TRBJ2-3; perhaps TRBD2 as D (6 bases). The CDR3 has 11 residues. The V and J ends lost 8 bases and 5 bases respectively, with 8 bases between them.